This is a list of T cell receptor beta chains from one sample in a study of T cells in Graves' hyperthyroidism and ophthalmopathy. In TCRdb, the multiplex PCR reads were re-called with MiXCR into one record per CDR3 protein. Among 250,000 to 300,000 distinct CDR3 sequences listed, roughly 14% were seen once. Sequenced sample: blood. These receptors were collected from a woman in her 40s with Graves' hyperthyroidism that later progressed to Graves' ophthalmopathy. The CDR3 runs from the conserved cysteine through the conserved F or W. Fields, in order: CDR3 length, V gene, CDR3 protein.

length: 13; V: TRBV28; CDR3: CASSLRDHYGYTF
length: 15; V: TRBV6-5; CDR3: CASSYGRQGNTEAFF
length: 16; V: TRBV30; CDR3: CAWSPGFNGITREQFF
length: 14; V: TRBV5-1; CDR3: CASIGGGIQETQYF
length: 15; V: TRBV20-1; CDR3: CSARDRDPIVSPLHF
length: 14; V: TRBV6-5; CDR3: CASSYTTTNYGYTF
length: 16; V: TRBV6-6; CDR3: CASSYGQGGPNYEQYF
length: 14; V: TRBV30; CDR3: CAWKYTDRNYGYTF
length: 14; V: TRBV7-9; CDR3: CASSLSGTDYEQYF
length: 15; V: TRBV3-1; CDR3: CASSQDWREKNEQFF
length: 14; V: TRBV5-1; CDR3: CASSPEGGAGELFF
length: 14; V: TRBV19; CDR3: CASSISGSGYEQYF
length: 13; V: TRBV19; CDR3: CASAEGGRDEQYF
length: 14; V: TRBV20-1; CDR3: CSASRGSDPYEQYF
length: 16; V: TRBV6-5; CDR3: CASSYSNLVVFTEAFF
length: 15; V: TRBV11-3; CDR3: CASSMTVALTDTQYF